These T cell receptor beta chains were read from a single sample in a study of shared clonotypes between healthy human individuals. Assay used: immunoSEQ multiplex PCR; TCRdb lists only in-frame clones, some missing. The profile shows some 500,000 clones, about 96% of them singletons. The specimen was naive CD4+ T cells sorted from blood. The receptors here all came from a woman aged 25 to 39 in good health. The CDR3 runs from the conserved cysteine through the conserved F or W. Each record gives: clone size, V gene, J gene, CDR3 protein. Not every row has a clone size; where given, it reads once, few, many or a size class.

clone size: -; V gene: TRBV28; J gene: TRBJ2-7; CDR3 protein: CASSLKGWIRYEQYF
clone size: -; V gene: TRBV6-6; J gene: TRBJ1-5; CDR3 protein: CASSYGGNQPQHF
clone size: -; V gene: TRBV6-6; J gene: TRBJ1-2; CDR3 protein: CASSQGHPYGYTF
clone size: -; V gene: TRBV28; J gene: TRBJ1-2; CDR3 protein: CASSLYQGAYGYTF
clone size: -; V gene: TRBV11-2; J gene: TRBJ2-2; CDR3 protein: CASSLAGTKTGELFF
clone size: -; V gene: TRBV29-1; J gene: -; CDR3 protein: CSVGTSTYEQYF
clone size: -; V gene: TRBV18; J gene: TRBJ2-7; CDR3 protein: CASSPLSGGVKFYEQYF
clone size: -; V gene: TRBV6-1; J gene: TRBJ2-7; CDR3 protein: CASSGQGFAYEQYF
clone size: -; V gene: TRBV4-1; J gene: TRBJ2-2; CDR3 protein: CASSQGSGQGANTGELFF
clone size: -; V gene: TRBV7-9; J gene: TRBJ1-1; CDR3 protein: CASSFTTGTEAFF
clone size: once; V gene: TRBV5-1; J gene: TRBJ2-6; CDR3 protein: CASSLEVSEPNGANVLTF
clone size: -; V gene: TRBV5-1; J gene: TRBJ2-5; CDR3 protein: CASSAGTGVTETQYF
clone size: -; V gene: TRBV7-2; J gene: TRBJ2-3; CDR3 protein: CASSLFASGSYTQYF
clone size: once; V gene: TRBV10-3; J gene: TRBJ2-7; CDR3 protein: CAITADRYEQYF
clone size: -; V gene: TRBV10-2; J gene: TRBJ2-5; CDR3 protein: CASSETSSETQYF
clone size: -; V gene: TRBV28; J gene: TRBJ2-7; CDR3 protein: CASSLSVTYEQYF
clone size: -; V gene: TRBV5-1; J gene: TRBJ2-5; CDR3 protein: CASSLTGETQYF
clone size: -; V gene: TRBV29-1; J gene: TRBJ1-2; CDR3 protein: CSVLVTGIYGYTF
clone size: -; V gene: TRBV28; J gene: -; CDR3 protein: CASSLLGPNSYEQYF
clone size: -; V gene: TRBV11-3; J gene: TRBJ2-7; CDR3 protein: CASSFTSGSLNEQYF
clone size: -; V gene: TRBV19; J gene: TRBJ1-2; CDR3 protein: CASTPGTLSGYTF
clone size: -; V gene: TRBV28; J gene: TRBJ2-1; CDR3 protein: CASRDLEGRYSSIEQFF
clone size: -; V gene: TRBV29-1; J gene: TRBJ2-1; CDR3 protein: CSVGYQFF